This T cell receptor beta chain was captured by sequencing in a study of T cells after yellow fever vaccination. About this clonotype: Its antigen is not known.

A single record per CDR3 protein comes from TCRdb applying MiXCR to the 5' RACE reads. The sample carries about 350,000 distinct CDR3 sequences, around 10% recorded once. Trimming took 1 base from V and 1 from J, leaving 11 bases between them. Germline lookup yields CDR1 LGHNA and CDR2 YNFKEQ. The length of the CDR3 is 16 residues. Overall study findings and caveats: A small proportion of clonotypes was detected in both the CD4 and CD8 compartments. The secondary response was weaker, and its peak arrived faster, on day 5 versus 15.

Here the sequenced sample was PBMCs, taken on the day of the first yellow fever vaccination. The source is a man between 18 and 29 years old who received the YFV17D yellow fever vaccine. V is TRBV4-2 and J is TRBJ2-1, with a tentative D call TRBD1 (5 bases). CDR3: CASSQVGALSYNEQFF. CDR3 nucleotide sequence: TGTGCCAGCAGCCAAGTAGGGGCGTTATCCTACAATGAGCAGTTCTTC.